This TCR beta chain originates from a study of T-cell memory formation after mild COVID-19. TCRdb re-called the 5' RACE reads through MiXCR, storing one row per CDR3 protein. The table lists under 110,000 distinct CDR3 sequences, around 12% of them singletons. This CDR3 comprises 14 residues. The germline V and J ends were trimmed by 0 bases and 6 bases, with 15 bases remaining between them. Germline CDR1 is DFQATT and CDR2 is SNEGSKA (reference sequence). The TCR originated in an adult woman who had mild COVID-19 (a few samples of this study predate the infection). Cell type and time point are not known. Sequenced material: PBMCs or a T cell subset sorted from them (not recorded which). This rearrangement joins TRBV20-1 to TRBJ2-7; possibly TRBD1 or TRBD2 for D (7 bases each). The CDR3 loop is CSAREQGGGLEQYF. The CDR3 DNA is TGCAGTGCTAGAGAGCAGGGAGGGGGCCTCGAGCAGTACTTC.